This is a list of T cell receptor beta chains from one sample in a study of beta chain features in type 1 diabetes. TCRdb keeps only in-frame clones here, not all; method: immunoSEQ multiplex PCR. In the table there are around 350,000 clones, around 12% of which are singletons. Source material: naive CD4+ T cells from blood. The receptors here all came from a young man in good health. Both conserved end residues are part of each CDR3. Fields, in order: J gene, V gene, D gene, clone size, CDR3 protein, CDR3 DNA. The D gene is left open where the match is weak. Size values are once, few and many counts, or a class for expanded clones, and some rows have none.

J: TRBJ2-3; V: TRBV9; D: TRBD2; size: few; CDR3: CASSESGAEDTQYF; DNA: TGTGCCAGCAGCGAAAGCGGGGCTGAAGATACGCAGTATTTT
J: TRBJ2-7; V: TRBV5-1; D: TRBD1; size: NA; CDR3: CASKLGTGVTYEQYF; DNA: TGCGCCAGCAAGTTAGGGACAGGGGTAACCTACGAGCAGTACTTC
J: TRBJ1-5; V: TRBV7-9; D: TRBD1; size: few; CDR3: CASSADRVSGNQPQHF; DNA: TGTGCCAGCAGCGCGGACAGGGTGTCGGGCAATCAGCCCCAGCATTTT
J: TRBJ2-5; V: TRBV7-2; D: NA; size: NA; CDR3: CASSFQAGRETQYF; DNA: TGTGCCAGCAGCTTCCAGGCGGGGCGAGAGACCCAGTACTTC
J: TRBJ1-2; V: TRBV28; D: TRBD1; size: NA; CDR3: CASSSGDRGRYGYTF; DNA: TGTGCCAGCAGTTCTGGGGACAGGGGGAGGTATGGCTACACCTTC
J: TRBJ2-7; V: TRBV4-3; D: NA; size: few; CDR3: CASSQSRQTYEQYF; DNA: TGCGCCAGCAGCCAATCAAGACAGACTTACGAGCAGTACTTC
J: TRBJ2-3; V: TRBV6-4; D: NA; size: few; CDR3: CASSDEVGGTQYF; DNA: TGTGCCAGCAGTGACGAGGTTGGGGGGACGCAGTATTTT
J: TRBJ2-1; V: TRBV7-3; D: TRBD1; size: NA; CDR3: CASSSPEGQGANEQFF; DNA: TGTGCCAGCAGCTCCCCTGAGGGACAGGGGGCTAATGAGCAGTTCTTC
J: TRBJ2-1; V: TRBV30; D: NA; size: NA; CDR3: CAWSVLPNEQFF; DNA: TGTGCCTGGAGTGTACTTCCAAATGAGCAGTTCTTC
J: TRBJ2-1; V: TRBV7-2; D: NA; size: NA; CDR3: CASSLELYNEQFF; DNA: TGTGCCAGCAGCCTAGAGCTTTACAATGAGCAGTTCTTC
J: TRBJ2-3; V: TRBV9; D: NA; size: few; CDR3: CASSVDGDSTDTQYF; DNA: TGTGCCAGCAGCGTGGACGGGGATTCCACAGATACGCAGTATTTT
J: TRBJ1-2; V: TRBV5-1; D: NA; size: NA; CDR3: CASSLEYSYGYTF; DNA: TGCGCCAGCAGCTTGGAGTACAGCTATGGCTACACCTTC
J: TRBJ1-3; V: TRBV11-2; D: TRBD1; size: NA; CDR3: CASSLTGTAGNTIYF; DNA: TGTGCCAGCAGCCTAACCGGGACAGCAGGAAACACCATATATTTT
J: TRBJ2-1; V: TRBV4-3; D: NA; size: NA; CDR3: CASSQDFGASAGDEQFF; DNA: TGCGCCAGCAGCCAAGACTTCGGTGCATCGGCGGGCGATGAGCAGTTCTTC
J: TRBJ2-5; V: TRBV28; D: TRBD2; size: NA; CDR3: CASSIFLSGVQETQYF; DNA: TGTGCCAGCAGCATCTTCCTTAGCGGGGTTCAAGAGACCCAGTACTTC
J: TRBJ1-2; V: TRBV29-1; D: NA; size: NA; CDR3: CSVEQGIYGYTF; DNA: TGCAGCGTTGAACAGGGGATCTATGGCTACACCTTC
J: TRBJ2-3; V: TRBV7-7; D: NA; size: few; CDR3: CASSLGTRSTDTQYF; DNA: TGTGCTAGCAGCTTAGGCACTCGAAGCACAGATACGCAGTATTTT
J: TRBJ1-6; V: TRBV9; D: NA; size: NA; CDR3: CASSPHGGGISNSPLHF; DNA: TGTGCCAGCAGCCCCCACGGCGGCGGAATCTCTAATTCACCCCTCCACTTT
J: TRBJ2-2; V: TRBV7-2; D: TRBD1; size: NA; CDR3: CASSPGTGGGSSTGELFF; DNA: TGTGCCAGCAGCCCCGGGACAGGGGGCGGAAGTTCCACCGGGGAGCTGTTTTTT